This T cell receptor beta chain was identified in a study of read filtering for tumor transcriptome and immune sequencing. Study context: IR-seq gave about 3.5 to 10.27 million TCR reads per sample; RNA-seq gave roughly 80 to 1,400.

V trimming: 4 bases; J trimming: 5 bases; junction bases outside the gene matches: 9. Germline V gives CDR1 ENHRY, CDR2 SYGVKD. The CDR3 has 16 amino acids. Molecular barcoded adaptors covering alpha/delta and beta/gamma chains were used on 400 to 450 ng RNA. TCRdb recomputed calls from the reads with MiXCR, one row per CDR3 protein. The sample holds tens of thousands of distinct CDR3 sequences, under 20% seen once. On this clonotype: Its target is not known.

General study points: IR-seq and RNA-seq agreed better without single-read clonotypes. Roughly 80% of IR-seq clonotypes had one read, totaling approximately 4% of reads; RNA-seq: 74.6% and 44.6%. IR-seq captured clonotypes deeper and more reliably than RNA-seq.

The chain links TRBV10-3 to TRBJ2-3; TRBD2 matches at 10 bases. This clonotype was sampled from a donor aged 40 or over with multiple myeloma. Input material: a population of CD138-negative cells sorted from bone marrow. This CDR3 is CAISVPSGGVKDTQYF. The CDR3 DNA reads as TGTGCCATCAGTGTCCCTAGCGGGGGAGTCAAAGATACGCAGTATTTT.